This TCR beta chain is from a study of T cells expressing NK-cell markers. In germline, CDR1 is SGHVS, CDR2 FQNEAQ. This CDR3 contains 16 residues. TCRdb reprocessed the 5' RACE reads, keeping one entry per CDR3 protein, no DNA. The sample includes 350,000 to 500,000 distinct CDR3 sequences. Sequencing was carried out using blood T cells: a sorted CD56 or NKG2C T cell subset, CD4+ or CD8+ T cells, or bulk PBMC T cells (not recorded which). The TCR comes from a woman between 18 and 70 years old in good health. The J gene is TRBJ2-3, the V gene TRBV7-8; the D call of TRBD1 rests on TCRdb alone, since no DNA is present to check it. The CDR3 region is CATAGHRGQSTDTQYF.